One sample yielded the 6 T cell receptor beta chains listed below, sequenced in a study of cytomegalovirus exposure and HLA in healthy donors. Assay used: immunoSEQ multiplex PCR; TCRdb lists only in-frame clones, some missing. The table shows under 350,000 clones, with 86% occurring only once. Sequenced sample: PBMCs. These receptors all come from a woman in her late teens or twenties in good health and CMV-seronegative.

This clone was seen a single time. The chain uses TRBV5-1 and TRBJ1-1, with no clear D. This CDR3 is 13 amino acids long. Germline lookup yields CDR1 SGHRS and CDR2 YFSETQ. V was clipped by 5 bases and J by 1 base, with 9 bases between them. This CDR3 reads CASRHNKNTEAFF. Written as DNA, the CDR3 is TGCGCCAGCAGACACAACAAGAACACTGAAGCTTTCTTT.

This clone occurred a few times. The chain joins TRBV18 to TRBJ2-1, with 12 bases that match TRBD2. This CDR3 spans 15 amino acids. In germline, CDR1 is KGHSH, CDR2 LQKENI. Trimming took 3 bases from V and 8 from J; bases not matched to a gene: 5. The CDR3 DNA is TGTGCCAGCTCACCGGGACTAGCGGGTTTAGATGAGCAGTTCTTC. Its translation is CASSPGLAGLDEQFF.

The chain employs TRBV29-1 and TRBJ2-7; TRBD1 matches 7 bases. CDR3 length: 14 amino acids. Germline V CDR1 and CDR2: SQVTM, ANQGSEA. Trimming at V came to 7 bases and at J to 6 bases, leaving 15 bases not matched to a gene. CDR3 in amino acids: CSGGTDGSSSEQYF. In DNA, the CDR3 is TGCAGCGGAGGGACAGACGGATCTTCTTCCGAGCAGTACTTC.

The chain joins TRBV5-1 to TRBJ2-6; 8 positions match TRBD1. V gave up 5 bases and J gave up 0 bases; unmatched junction bases: 7. CDR1 and CDR2 (germline): SGHRS, YFSETQ. The CDR3 spans 17 residues. CDR3 region: CASSWGTGISGANVLTF. CDR3 in DNA: TGCGCCAGCAGTTGGGGGACAGGTATCTCTGGGGCCAACGTCCTGACTTTC.

The chain recombines TRBV5-1 with TRBJ2-2, with 8 nucleotides matching TRBD1. The CDR3 loop spans 15 amino acids. The junction had 8 bases not matched to a gene; V was cut back by 4 bases and J by 6 bases. Germline CDR1 and CDR2: SGHRS and YFSETQ. For the CDR3, the DNA is TGCGCCAGCAGCGAATACGACAGGGGAGCCGGGGAGCTGTTTTTT. Amino acid sequence: CASSEYDRGAGELFF.

The V gene is TRBV18, the J gene TRBJ2-1, with TRBD2 matching 13 bases. The trim removed 6 bases at V and 6 bases at J, leaving 5 bases unmatched. CDR3 length equals 15 residues. Germline lookup yields CDR1 KGHSH and CDR2 LQKENI. CDR3 loop: CASSRLAGGINEQFF. For the CDR3, the DNA is TGTGCCAGCTCCCGACTAGCGGGGGGCATCAATGAGCAGTTCTTC.